The rows below give T cell receptor beta chains drawn from one sample of a study of blood T cell repertoires in COVID-19. Clones were read by immunoSEQ multiplex PCR, and TCRdb kept only the in-frame ones, dropping some. This table has 130,000 to 150,000 clones, around 80% appearing once. The sequenced sample was peripheral blood. These TCRs come from a human donor with acute or convalescent COVID-19. The donor label of this sample is uncertain. The CDR3 runs from the conserved cysteine through the conserved F or W. The order of the fields is D gene, J gene, V gene, clone size, CDR3 protein, CDR3 DNA. A D gene is named only where the DNA matches it firmly. A clone size is listed for some rows: how often the clone was seen (once, few, many), or a class if it is expanded.

>.|TRBJ1-1|TRBV30|.
CAWSAPGGGLHEAFF
TGTGCCTGGAGTGCACCCGGCGGGGGACTTCATGAAGCTTTCTTT
>.|TRBJ1-2|TRBV5-4|.
CASSLDRVDYGYTF
TGTGCCAGCAGCTTGGACAGGGTGGATTATGGCTACACCTTC
>TRBD1|TRBJ1-3|TRBV7-2|.
CASSSQDRGTSGNTIYF
TGTGCCAGCAGCTCCCAGGACAGGGGCACCTCTGGAAACACCATATATTTT
>.|TRBJ2-1|TRBV5-1|.
CASKGTVGGNEQFF
TGCGCCAGCAAAGGGACAGTGGGAGGTAATGAGCAGTTCTTC
>.|TRBJ1-4|TRBV5-1|.
CASSSQGEKLFF
TGCGCCAGCAGCTCCCAGGGTGAAAAACTGTTTTTT
>.|TRBJ2-1|TRBV3-1/TRBV3-2|.
CASSQTGRRGEQFF
TGTGCCAGCAGCCAAACGGGACGGAGGGGCGAGCAGTTCTTC
>TRBD1|TRBJ1-6|TRBV5-1|.
CASSLLDRSNSPLHF
TGCGCCAGCAGCTTGCTGGACAGGTCTAATTCACCCCTCCACTTT
>.|TRBJ2-1|TRBV6-2/TRBV6-3|.
CASSYLLWGDRFF
TGTGCCAGCAGTTACCTACTTTGGGGCGATCGGTTCTTC
>.|TRBJ1-6|TRBV3-1/TRBV3-2|.
CASSQDRAYPNNSPLHF
TGTGCCAGCAGCCAAGACAGGGCCTACCCTAATAATTCACCCCTCCACTTT
>.|TRBJ1-2|TRBV6-1|.
CASSEGQAPGYTF
TGTGCCAGCAGTGAAGGGCAGGCTCCTGGCTACACCTTC
>TRBD1|TRBJ1-1|TRBV29-1|.
CSVSQGKETEAFF
TGCAGCGTCTCACAGGGGAAAGAGACTGAAGCTTTCTTT
>.|TRBJ2-3|TRBV7-8|.
CASSLVRTSTDTQYF
TGTGCCAGCAGCTTAGTTCGGACTAGCACAGATACGCAGTATTTT
>TRBD1|TRBJ2-1|TRBV19|.
CASSSGTGSLNEQFF
TGTGCCAGTAGTTCCGGGACAGGGTCGCTCAATGAGCAGTTCTTC
>TRBD1|TRBJ2-7|TRBV6-5|.
CASSPPGQSYEQYF
TGTGCCAGCAGCCCGCCGGGACAGTCATACGAGCAGTACTTC
>.|TRBJ1-1|TRBV12-3/TRBV12-4|.
CASSFSGKTEAFF
TGTGCCAGCAGTTTCTCCGGGAAAACTGAAGCTTTCTTT
>.|TRBJ2-3|TRBV2|.
CASNDLRTDTQYF
TGTGCCAGCAACGACTTACGCACAGATACGCAGTATTTT
>.|TRBJ1-1|TRBV6-6|few
CASNRGGLDTEAFF
TGTGCCAGCAATCGGGGGGGGCTGGACACTGAAGCTTTCTTT
>.|TRBJ1-1|TRBV10-2|.
CASSEFAVNTEAFF
TGCGCCAGCAGTGAATTCGCAGTGAACACTGAAGCTTTCTTT
>.|TRBJ1-6|TRBV30|.
CALEFKGRTYNSPLHF
TGTGCCCTGGAATTCAAGGGGAGGACCTATAATTCACCCCTCCACTTT
>TRBD2|TRBJ2-3|TRBV19|.
CASSLGTSGGTSTDTQYF
TGTGCCAGTAGTCTTGGGACTAGCGGGGGGACTAGCACAGATACGCAGTATTTT